This entry lists 8 T cell receptor beta chains sequenced from one sample in a study of Graves' ophthalmopathy and Graves' hyperthyroidism. The authors amplified TCR beta CDR3 regions from RNA transcripts. First-round RT-PCR with HTBI primers preceded a second-round multiplex PCR. TCRdb used MiXCR to reprocess the multiplex PCR reads, holding one entry per CDR3 protein. The table has fewer than 20,000 distinct CDR3 sequences, 46% seen once. Material: peripheral blood. Receptors were obtained from a middle-aged woman with stable Graves' hyperthyroidism.

Only a few counts were recorded for this clonotype. The genes are TRBV10-2 and TRBJ1-6; D is unresolved. CDR1 and CDR2 from the germline V gene are WSHSY and SAAADI. The CDR3 is 17 amino acids. The ends were cut back, 6 bases at V and 0 bases at J, with 15 bases in the middle. CDR3 loop: CASSQAFYPSYNSPLHF. The CDR3 nucleotides read TGCGCCAGCAGCCAAGCCTTTTACCCCTCCTATAATTCACCCCTCCACTTT.

With regard to this clonotype: One junction end does not reproduce the germline sequence, and a read error may be involved. The CDR3 bases are TGTGCCACCAGCCCCCCTGAGGGGTACCCCTTCATCTACGAGCAGTACTTC. It encodes CATSPPEGYPFIYEQYF. This chain uses TRBV9 with TRBJ2-7; D assignment may be TRBD1 or TRBD2 (5 bases each). The CDR3 extends over 17 amino acids. CDR1 and CDR2 (germline): SGDLS, YYNGEE.

This clonotype was detected once. The CDR3 nucleotides read TGTGCCAGCAGTTTGACCAGGGGCCTAGACGAGCAGTACTTC. Its protein is CASSLTRGLDEQYF. The chain is built from TRBV27 and TRBJ2-7; a weak D match, TRBD1 (6 bases). CDR1 is MNHEY and CDR2 is SMNVEV in the germline V gene (reference sequence). Between the trimmed V and J ends, which lost 3 bases and 5 bases, there was a span of 14 bases. CDR3 length: 14 residues.

This clonotype occurred a few times. J is TRBJ2-1 and V is TRBV5-6; TRBD2 is a possible D gene (6 bases). V lost 4 bases to trimming and J lost 2 bases, with 13 bases between them. CDR1 SGHDT and CDR2 YYEEEE come from the germline V gene. CDR3 size: 15 residues. The CDR3 spells CASSPTSWAYNEQFF. CDR3 nucleotides: TGTGCCAGCAGCCCCACTAGCTGGGCCTACAATGAGCAGTTCTTC.

This clonotype was counted ten times or more. The rearrangement uses TRBV11-1 and TRBJ1-6, with D perhaps TRBD1 (6 bases). Trimming took 1 base from V and 9 from J, leaving 16 bases between them. The CDR3 has 16 residues. Germline CDR1 SGHAT, CDR2 FQDESV (reference sequence). The CDR3 coding sequence is TGTGCCAGCAGCTTAGTGGGTCAGGGGTCCAGTTCACCCCTCCACTTT. This encodes CASSLVGQGSSSPLHF.

The J gene is TRBJ2-7, the V gene TRBV5-1; D is unresolved. This CDR3 is built from 13 residues. Trimming shortened V by 1 base and J by 3 bases, and 8 bases separated the two germline ends. CDR1 is SGHRS, CDR2 YFSETQ, per germline. The CDR3 DNA is TGCGCCAGCAGCTTGATGGGCGACTACGAGCAGTACTTC. It codes for CASSLMGDYEQYF.

The J gene is TRBJ2-1, the V gene TRBV6-6, with 10 positions matching TRBD2. This CDR3 comprises 15 residues. The germline CDR1 and CDR2 sequences are MNHNY and SVGAGI (reference sequence). V shed 4 bases, J shed 4 bases, and the junction held 4 bases outside the gene matches. The CDR3 DNA follows: TGTGCCAGCAGTTTCAGCGGGGGGGAATACAATGAGCAGTTCTTC. Protein: CASSFSGGEYNEQFF.

This clonotype is deemed medium-sized. The chain links TRBV9 to TRBJ2-7; possible D gene TRBD2, 5 bases. CDR3 length equals 13 residues. CDR1 SGDLS and CDR2 YYNGEE come from the germline V gene. The ends were cut back, 3 bases at V and 3 bases at J, with 10 bases in the middle. The CDR3 loop is CASSGTESYEQYF. The DNA of the CDR3 is TGTGCCAGCAGCGGGACTGAGAGCTACGAGCAGTACTTC.